One sample yielded the 32 T cell receptor beta chains listed below, sequenced in a study of tumor-infiltrating lymphocytes in primary liver carcinoma. Total RNA (roughly 550 ng) served as template for TCR beta cDNA synthesis primed by a constant-region primer. Each TCR beta library was derived from three nested multiplex PCR rounds that employed slightly modified ARM-PCR. Two initial PCR rounds of approximately 10 cycles each paired TRBV1-TRBV30 forward primers with a C-beta reverse primer. Using its own MiXCR run on the multiplex PCR reads, TCRdb lists one record per CDR3 protein. Of 90,000 to 100,000 distinct CDR3 sequences listed, roughly 69% are singletons. Joint extraction of RNA and DNA used roughly 19-32 mg of bulk tissue that was unsorted. What was sequenced was liver tumor tissue from sampling region 5. Noted subset: tumor region T5, tumor centre. The source of these receptors is a woman between 55 and 75 years old with primary liver carcinoma and hepatitis B virus infection.

Concerning this clonotype: This may stem from a read error, because a much larger clone lies one nucleotide away. The chain has TRBV30 and TRBJ1-1; D gene uncertain. Per germline, CDR1 GTSNPN and CDR2 SVGIG (reference sequence). The CDR3 consists of 14 residues. V was pared by 0 bases and J by 3 bases, with 11 bases between. Here the CDR3 reads CAWSVRREDTEAFF. The CDR3 DNA is TGTGCCTGGAGTGTACGTCGCGAAGACACTGAAGCTTTCTTT.

A note on this clonotype: Lacking the conserved final phenylalanine or tryptophan, this CDR3 likely reflects a read error. This chain uses TRBV11-2 with TRBJ2-1, with D perhaps being TRBD1 or TRBD2 (5 bases each). Germline CDR1 SGHAT, CDR2 FQNNGV. This CDR3 is 14 amino acids long. The CDR3 protein is CASSPRGPYNEQFS. The CDR3, as DNA: TGTGCCAGCAGCCCCCGGGGCCCCTATAATGAGCAGTTCTCC.

This clonotype was seen more than once but under ten times. This may arise from a read error, as a much more abundant clone is one base away. The rearrangement joins TRBV29-1 to TRBJ1-2; no reliable D call. The length of the CDR3 is 12 residues. Deletions cut 2 bases from V and 7 bases from J, with 11 bases between. CDR1 and CDR2 from the germline V gene are SQVTM and ANQGSEA. CDR3 sequence: CSVELGRRGYTF. CDR3 nucleotides: TGCAGCGTTGAATTAGGGCGGCGTGGCTACACCTTC.

As regards this clonotype: The junction and the germline gene differ at one end; a read error may be behind it. V gene TRBV11-3 combines with J gene TRBJ2-1; 7 bases match TRBD1. Germline V gene lookup returns CDR1 SGHNT and CDR2 YENEEA. The CDR3 sequence is 14 residues long. Written as DNA, the CDR3 is TGTGCCAGCAACTTAACAGGGGTCTACAATGAGAAGTTCTTC. Its protein is CASNLTGVYNEKFF.

Comment on this clonotype: The germline gene is not matched at one end of the junction; a read error may be the cause. The chain combines TRBV11-3 with TRBJ2-7; D may be TRBD2 (6 bases). The CDR3 has 14 residues. Germline CDR1 is SGHNT and CDR2 is YENEEA. CDR3 in amino acids: CVSSLSGREHEQCF. In DNA, the CDR3 is TGTGTCAGCAGCTTAAGCGGGCGGGAACACGAGCAGTGCTTC.

The V call is TRBV7-9, the J call TRBJ2-3; D unclear. The ends were cut back, 5 bases at V and 6 bases at J, with 18 bases in the middle. CDR1 and CDR2 (germline): SEHNR, FQNEAQ (reference sequence). There are 15 residues in the CDR3. CDR3 DNA: TGTGCCAGCAGCCCACCGTTTAGGGCAGGCGATACGCAGTATTTT. The encoded protein is CASSPPFRAGDTQYF.

This chain uses TRBV28 with TRBJ1-1, with no clear D. The ends were cut back, 6 bases at V and 3 bases at J, with 17 bases in the middle. This CDR3 comprises 15 residues. Germline-derived CDR1 and CDR2 are MDHEN and SYDVKM. CDR3 DNA sequence: TGTGCCAGCAGCCGCCCCGTGGATCGACACACTGAAGCTTTCTTT. Protein sequence: CASSRPVDRHTEAFF. The full variable domain, rest sourced from reference TRBV28 and TRBJ1-1, is DVKVTQSSRYLVKRTGEKVFLECVQDMDHENMFWYRQDPGLGLRLIYFSYDVKMKEKGDIPEGYSVSREKKERFSLILESASTNQTSMYLCASSRPVDRHTEAFFGQGTRLTVV.

Concerning this clonotype: An end of the junction does not agree with germline; a read error may underlie this. This chain joins TRBV11-2 and TRBJ1-2; D gene uncertain. The CDR3 length is 14 residues. Per the germline V gene, CDR1 is SGHAT and CDR2 is FQNNGV. The CDR3 region has the DNA TGTGCCAGCAGCTTAGATCGGGCTAACTATGGCTACGCCTTC. Translation: CASSLDRANYGYAF.

For this clonotype: An end of the junction differs from the germline gene, which may be a read error. The CDR3: CAGSATCYSNQPQHF. Written as DNA, the CDR3 is TGTGCCGGCAGTGCGACATGCTATAGCAATCAGCCCCAGCATTTT. The chain carries TRBV6-2 or TRBV6-3 and TRBJ1-5; D is uncertain. There are 15 residues in the CDR3. Germline V lookup: CDR1 MNHEY, CDR2 SVGEGT.

The sample holds one count of this clonotype. A single base separates this from a much larger clone, so it may be a read error. The V call is TRBV19, the J call TRBJ1-1; tentative D call: TRBD1 (5 bases). Germline V CDR1 and CDR2: LNHDA, SQIVND (reference sequence). CDR3 length: 15 amino acids. The CDR3 DNA reads as TGTGTCAGTAGTAGCTCTCGACAGAGGAACACTGAAGCTTTCTTT. As protein: CVSSSSRQRNTEAFF.

About this clonotype: The conserved final phenylalanine or tryptophan is absent from the CDR3, which likely points to a read error. The V and J genes are TRBV11-3 and TRBJ2-3; TRBD2 agrees at 8 bases. Germline-derived CDR1 and CDR2 are SGHNT and YENEEA. This CDR3 comprises 14 residues. CDR3 amino acids: CASSFRTSRDMQYV. The CDR3 DNA sequence: TGTGCCAGCAGCTTCAGGACTAGCAGAGATATGCAGTATGTT.

This clonotype was observed a handful of times. A much larger clone lies one base from this, so it may be a read error. The J gene is TRBJ1-1, the V gene TRBV29-1, with D perhaps TRBD1 (5 bases). This CDR3 contains 11 residues. Germline-derived CDR1 and CDR2 are SQVTM and ANQGSEA. The V and J ends lost 8 bases and 7 bases respectively, with 14 bases between them. CDR3 sequence reads: CSTETAVEAFF. The CDR3 region has the DNA TGCAGCACGGAGACAGCAGTTGAAGCTTTCTTT.

This clonotype was counted many times. A read error may be the cause here, since a much bigger clone is one base away. The V gene is TRBV11-2, the J gene TRBJ1-1; no clear D. Per the germline V gene, CDR1 is SGHAT and CDR2 is FQNNGV. The CDR3 sequence is 15 residues long. Trimming removed 5 bases at V and 3 bases at J, with 16 bases between. CDR3 loop: CASSPFDGMDTEAFF. As DNA, the CDR3 is TGTGCCAGCAGCCCTTTTGACGGAATGGACACTGAAGCTTTCTTT.

Worth noting for this clonotype: A much larger clone differs by one base, so this may be a read error. In DNA form, the CDR3 reads TGTGCTGGCGGGAGTGGCTGGAACGAGCAGTACTTC. Encoded protein: CAGGSGWNEQYF. The V gene is TRBV28, the J gene TRBJ2-7, with 7 nucleotides matching TRBD2. The CDR3 sequence is 12 residues long. Looked up from germline, CDR1 is MDHEN and CDR2 is SYDVKM.

With regard to this clonotype: The CDR3 ends on some other residue instead of the conserved phenylalanine or tryptophan, so this is likely a read error. V is TRBV11-2 and J is TRBJ1-1, with D possibly matching TRBD1 (5 bases). From germline, CDR1 is SGHAT and CDR2 FQNNGV. The CDR3 length is 16 residues. CDR3: CASSFAKLGGDTEAFL. The CDR3 nucleotides are TGTGCCAGTAGCTTTGCGAAACTGGGGGGAGACACTGAAGCTTTCCTT.

The chain carries TRBV28 and TRBJ1-1, with D maybe TRBD1 (6 bases). The CDR3 runs to 13 residues. V was cut by 9 bases and J by 4 bases, with 15 bases left in between. The germline V gene has CDR1 MDHEN and CDR2 SYDVKM. The CDR3 DNA is TGTGCCAGTCATACGGGGGGCGTCACTGAAGCTTTCTTT. Protein sequence: CASHTGGVTEAFF.

On this clonotype itself: Mismatch with germline at one junction end may stem from a read error. V gene TRBV11-2 combines with J gene TRBJ2-2, with D tentatively TRBD2 (5 bases). The CDR3 covers 15 residues. In germline, CDR1 is SGHAT, CDR2 FQNNGV. The CDR3 is CTSSPPQGPAGELFF. Written as DNA, the CDR3 is TGTACCAGCAGCCCTCCGCAAGGACCGGCCGGGGAACTGTTTTTT.

This clonotype was recorded at least ten times. The V and J genes are TRBV4-1 and TRBJ2-1; TRBD2 matches 8 bases. Trimming at V came to 0 bases and at J to 4 bases, leaving 5 bases not matched to a gene. CDR1 and CDR2 from the germline V gene are MGHRA and YSYEKL. This CDR3 spans 16 amino acids. CDR3 sequence reads: CASSQEPGGKYNEQFF. In nucleotides, the CDR3 is TGCGCCAGCAGCCAAGAGCCGGGAGGGAAGTACAATGAGCAGTTCTTC.

About this clonotype: Being one base from a much bigger clone, this may be a read error. The chain employs TRBV30 and TRBJ1-1; D perhaps matches TRBD1 (5 bases). Germline CDR1 reads GTSNPN; CDR2 reads SVGIG (reference sequence). There are 14 residues in the CDR3. CDR3 in DNA: TGTACCTGGAGGGTTGGGGGGAGAAGGACTGAAGCTTTCTTT. Amino acid sequence: CTWRVGGRRTEAFF.

This sequence joins TRBV6-1 and TRBJ1-1; D gene unclear. CDR1 is MNHNS, CDR2 SASEGT, per germline. The CDR3 contains 13 residues. The CDR3 sequence is CTNTVHRPTEAFF. The DNA for the CDR3 is TGTACCAACACCGTCCATCGGCCCACTGAAGCTTTCTTT.

Details on this clonotype: The junction departs from germline at one end; a sequencing error may be responsible. The V call is TRBV29-1, the J call TRBJ2-3; the match to TRBD1 covers 8 bases. Per the germline V gene, CDR1 is SQVTM and CDR2 is ANQGSEA. The CDR3 spans 15 residues. The CDR3 bases are TGCAGCGGCGCGACAGGGGCCTTTATCACAGGTACGCAGTATTTT. Translated, it gives CSGATGAFITGTQYF.

The chain carries TRBV20-1 and TRBJ1-1; D is ambiguous. Trimming pared 0 bases from V and 0 bases from J, leaving 5 bases between. The germline gives CDR1 DFQATT, CDR2 SNEGSKA (reference sequence). This CDR3 is 13 amino acids long. The CDR3 reads CSARDSMNTEAFF. CDR3 coding DNA: TGCAGTGCTAGAGACAGTATGAACACTGAAGCTTTCTTT.

About this clonotype itself: At one of its ends the junction is not consistent with the germline gene, which may arise from a read error. V is TRBV11-2 and J is TRBJ2-1, with TRBD1 identical over 7 bases. Germline CDR1 SGHAT, CDR2 FQNNGV. The CDR3 is made up of 17 amino acids. CDR3 loop: CVSSLRPGQKFYNEQFF. In DNA, the CDR3 is TGTGTCAGCAGCTTACGGCCGGGACAGAAATTCTACAATGAGCAGTTCTTC. Using reference TRBV11-2 and TRBJ2-1 for the parts outside the CDR3, the full variable domain is EAGVAQSPRYKIIEKRQSVAFWCNPISGHATLYWYQQILGQGPKLLIQFQNNGVVDDSQLPKDRFSAERLKGVDSTLKIQPAKLEDSAVYLCVSSLRPGQKFYNEQFFGPGTRLTVL.

There are many counts of this clonotype. The rearrangement joins TRBV5-4 to TRBJ2-7, with TRBD2 matching over 13 bases. Per the germline V gene, CDR1 is SGHNT and CDR2 is YYREEE (reference sequence). V shed 9 bases, J shed 1 base, and the junction held 4 bases outside the gene matches. The CDR3 extends over 14 amino acids. The CDR3 DNA is TGTGCCACCCGGACTAGCGGGAGATCCTACGAGCAGTACTTC. It is translated as CATRTSGRSYEQYF.

In this sample, this clonotype turned up many times. The chain is built from TRBV4-1 and TRBJ2-1; 12 nucleotides align to TRBD2. CDR1 is MGHRA, CDR2 YSYEKL, per germline. CDR3 size: 16 residues. The trim removed 1 base at V and 9 bases at J, leaving 7 bases unmatched. The CDR3 region is CASSQGLAGGLGEQFF. DNA of the CDR3: TGCGCCAGCAGCCAAGGCCTAGCGGGAGGGCTTGGTGAGCAGTTCTTC.

This clonotype was recorded at least ten times. The chain uses TRBV14 and TRBJ2-1; the D call may be TRBD1 or TRBD2 (6 bases each). Looked up from germline, CDR1 is SGHDN and CDR2 is FVKESK. V was clipped by 4 bases and J by 9 bases, with 13 bases between them. The CDR3 runs to 13 residues. The CDR3 sequence: CASSRQQGGEQFF. In nucleotides, the CDR3 is TGTGCCAGCAGCCGACAACAGGGAGGTGAGCAGTTCTTC. The whole variable domain, remainder taken from reference TRBV14 and TRBJ2-1, is EAGVTQFPSHSVIEKGQTVTLRCDPISGHDNLYWYRRVMGKEIKFLLHFVKESKQDESGMPNNRFLAERTGGTYSTLKVQPAELEDSGVYFCASSRQQGGEQFFGPGTRLTVL.

This clonotype was found a few times. CDR3 nucleotide sequence: TGCGCCAGCAGCCTGGGACAGGGGGGTGTGGAGGCCCAGTACTTC. Encoded protein: CASSLGQGGVEAQYF. The chain recombines TRBV5-1 with TRBJ2-5; 11 positions agree with TRBD1. CDR1 and CDR2 (germline): SGHRS, YFSETQ. V was pared by 4 bases and J by 9 bases, with 11 bases of the junction left unmatched. The CDR3 totals 15 residues.

In its sample, this clonotype was seen many times. The chain joins TRBV6-6 to TRBJ1-2, with no clear D. Germline loops: CDR1 MNHNY, CDR2 SVGAGI (reference sequence). Trimming left V 2 bases short and J 4 bases short, with 8 bases between. The CDR3 is made up of 13 amino acids. The CDR3 protein is CASSYGRLYGYTF. The CDR3 bases are TGTGCCAGCAGTTACGGGAGGCTCTATGGCTACACCTTC.

This clonotype appeared once. Possible read error: a much larger clone is one base away. The chain is built from TRBV28 and TRBJ2-7; a weak D match, TRBD1 (5 bases). CDR3 size: 15 residues. The V gene lost 0 bases and the J gene lost 3 bases, with 12 bases spanning the gap. Germline V gene sequence: CDR1 MDHEN, CDR2 SYDVKM. As DNA, the CDR3 is TGTGCCAGCAGTTTATGGTCAGGGTACTTCTACGAGCAGTACTTC. Amino acids: CASSLWSGYFYEQYF.

This clonotype came up once. A clone one base away is much larger, so this may be a read error. In this CDR3 the conserved last residue, phenylalanine or tryptophan, is missing, so a read error is likely. This chain links TRBV30 with TRBJ2-3; no definite D call. Germline CDR1 is GTSNPN and CDR2 is SVGIG (reference sequence). The CDR3 is 12 amino acids. V lost 5 bases and J lost 3, with 9 bases in between. As DNA, the CDR3 is TGTGCCTGGGCTTTAGGAACAGATACGCAGTATTCT. Amino acids: CAWALGTDTQYS.

Notes on this clonotype: The CDR3 carries no conserved terminal phenylalanine or tryptophan, so it likely arises from a read error. The chain combines TRBV5-4 with TRBJ2-1, with 7 bases matching TRBD2. Germline CDR1 SGHNT, CDR2 YYREEE (reference sequence). Germline trimming cut 1 base from V and 4 bases from J; bases unmatched to any gene: 8. The CDR3 length is 16 residues. The DNA for the CDR3 is TGTGCCAGCAGCTTGAAGCTGGCGGGAGCGTACAATGAGCAGTTCTAC. Translating it yields CASSLKLAGAYNEQFY.

In regard to this clonotype: A read error may account for a junction end that differs from germline. The rearrangement links TRBV6-5 to TRBJ1-1; no clear D gene. CDR3 length: 16 residues. CDR1 and CDR2 (germline): MNHEY, SVGAGI. Here the CDR3 reads CASRPRQGKGNTEASF. The CDR3 DNA reads as TGTGCCAGCAGGCCTCGACAAGGGAAAGGGAACACTGAAGCTTCCTTT.